A single sample is the source of the 24 T cell receptor beta chains below, sequenced in a study of T-cell reconstitution after alpha-beta-depleted transplantation in children (dated by TCRdb to about 2016). Per the publication, the treatment or condition label means: allogeneic hematopoietic cell transplantation with graft depleted of TCRalphabeta T cells and CD19 B cells. The library was obtained by PCR. Sequencing instrument: Illumina HiSeq 2500. TCR libraries were prepared with molecular barcoding, using unique molecular identifiers to normalize TCRbeta repertoire quantification. TCRdb cleaned the public reads at Q25 with fastp, built clones with MiXCR and kept in-frame beta chains. Each entry merges the rows of one CDR3 protein and shows their most common DNA and genes. For this sample the table gives more than 500,000 distinct CDR3 sequences, of which around 10% were detected only once. Around 15% of the sample is held by the ten biggest clonotypes.

The sequencing here drew on PBMCs, mostly from graft donor cells, taken 180 days after TCRalphabeta/CD19-depleted stem cell transplant. Receptor source: a female patient between 2 and 15 years old who had a stem cell transplant for aplastic anemia, so the T cells may come from the graft donor.

CDR3 bases: TGTGCCACCAGTGAAAGTACCTATGGCTACACCTTC. Translation gives CATSESTYGYTF. The rearrangement uses TRBV24-1 and TRBJ1-2; no reliable D call. The germline V and J ends were trimmed by 4 bases and 4 bases, with 6 bases remaining between them. CDR1 is KGHDR and CDR2 is SFDVKD in the germline V gene. The CDR3 contains 12 residues.

The V gene is TRBV20-1, the J gene TRBJ2-7, with D possibly called TRBD1 or TRBD2 (5 bases each). The CDR3 totals 13 residues. V was trimmed by 3 bases and J by 3 bases, leaving 12 bases between them. The germline CDR1 and CDR2 sequences are DFQATT and SNEGSKA (reference sequence). The CDR3 reads CSARGTSIYEQYV. For the CDR3, the DNA is TGCAGTGCTAGGGGGACCTCAATCTACGAGCAGTACGTC.

In this sample, this clonotype turned up a few times. The chain carries TRBV27 and TRBJ2-2; D remains unclear. The CDR3 loop spans 16 amino acids. Looked up from germline, CDR1 is MNHEY and CDR2 is SMNVEV (reference sequence). Trimming shortened V by 6 bases and J by 0 bases, and 14 bases separated the two germline ends. CDR3 in amino acids: CASRGLSFANTGELFF. The CDR3 region has the DNA TGTGCCAGCAGGGGCCTATCGTTCGCGAACACCGGGGAGCTGTTTTTT.

The V gene is TRBV3-1, the J gene TRBJ1-2; 7 nucleotides line up with TRBD1. Germline CDR1 reads LGHDT; CDR2 reads YNNKEL (reference sequence). The CDR3 runs to 13 residues. V was pared by 2 bases and J by 4 bases, with 1 base of the junction left unmatched. The CDR3, as DNA: TGTGCCAGCAGCCAAAACAGGGGCTATGGCTACACCTTC. Protein product: CASSQNRGYGYTF.

This clonotype was counted a few times. The chain is built from TRBV3-1 and TRBJ2-3; no firm D call. There are 16 residues in the CDR3. V lost 1 base to trimming and J lost 1 base, with 12 bases between them. Germline V gene sequence: CDR1 LGHDT, CDR2 YNNKEL (reference sequence). The CDR3 sequence is CASSQVVPPGTDTQYF. In DNA form, the CDR3 reads TGTGCCAGCAGCCAAGTTGTCCCACCAGGCACAGATACGCAGTATTTT.

The rearrangement uses TRBV2 and TRBJ2-7, with 11 bases aligning to TRBD2. The CDR3 loop spans 16 amino acids. The germline gives CDR1 SNHLY, CDR2 FYNNEI. V lost 1 base and J lost 4; bases outside the gene matches: 6. The CDR3 protein is CASSEGGLAGIYEQYF. The CDR3 DNA reads TGTGCCAGCAGTGAAGGTGGACTAGCGGGTATTTACGAGCAGTACTTC.

The chain links TRBV7-9 to TRBJ1-5, with TRBD1 matching over 9 bases. CDR3 length: 16 residues. V lost 1 base, J lost 3 bases, and 4 bases stayed unmatched. CDR1 is SEHNR and CDR2 is FQNEAQ in the germline V gene (reference sequence). This CDR3 reads CASSLGTGAINQPQHF. DNA of the CDR3: TGTGCCAGCAGCTTAGGGACAGGGGCAATCAATCAGCCCCAGCATTTT.

This clonotype has only a few counts. This chain links TRBV20-1 with TRBJ2-5; possibly TRBD1 or TRBD2 for D (6 bases each). With 6 bases removed from V and 5 bases from J, the gap between germline ends came to 19 bases. CDR3 size: 14 residues. Looked up from germline, CDR1 is DFQATT and CDR2 is SNEGSKA (reference sequence). CDR3 loop: CSARTNTRGETQYF. CDR3 sequence (DNA): TGCAGTGCCCGGACTAACACAAGGGGGGAGACCCAGTACTTC.

This clonotype turned up a few times. The chain uses TRBV3-1 and TRBJ2-3, with D tentatively TRBD1 (6 bases). The CDR3 covers 15 residues. The V gene's germline CDR1 is LGHDT and CDR2 YNNKEL (reference sequence). Between the trimmed V and J ends, which lost 4 bases and 4 bases, there was a span of 15 bases. In nucleotides, the CDR3 is TGTGCCAGCAGCCTGACAACAGGGAACCCAGATACGCAGTATTTT. Protein sequence: CASSLTTGNPDTQYF.

Many counts were recorded for this clonotype. At one boundary the junction diverges from the germline segment, which might be a read error. The chain recombines TRBV5-1 with TRBJ2-2; D is uncertain. In germline, CDR1 is SGHRS, CDR2 YFSETQ. The CDR3 sequence is 12 residues long. The DNA of the CDR3 is TGTGCCAGCAGCTTAGCCACCGGGGAGCTGTTTTTT. Protein sequence: CASSLATGELFF.

This clonotype was detected ten times or more. The chain combines TRBV29-1 with TRBJ2-3; D might be TRBD1 or TRBD2, each matching 5 bases. The length of the CDR3 is 13 residues. Germline CDR1 reads SQVTM; CDR2 reads ANQGSEA. V dropped 7 bases and J dropped 2 bases, with 13 bases sitting between them. The CDR3 spells CSGQGDLTDTQYF. CDR3 bases: TGCAGCGGGCAAGGGGACCTCACAGATACGCAGTATTTT.

A few counts support this clonotype. The J gene is TRBJ1-5, the V gene TRBV12-3 or TRBV12-4; perhaps TRBD1 as D (5 bases). V was pared by 2 bases and J by 6 bases, with 8 bases between. The CDR3 length is 13 residues. The CDR3: CASSLRQLQPQHF. CDR3 in DNA: TGTGCCAGCAGTTTAAGACAGCTTCAGCCCCAGCATTTT.

The chain joins TRBV7-8 to TRBJ2-2; TRBD2 matches at 10 bases. The germline V gene has CDR1 SGHVS and CDR2 FQNEAQ. The CDR3 loop spans 16 amino acids. Trimming removed 4 bases from V and 5 bases from J; junction bases left unmatched: 7. The DNA for the CDR3 is TGTGCCAGCAGCTCAACTAGCGGGATTTTTACCGGGGAGCTGTTTTTT. Translation: CASSSTSGIFTGELFF.

This clonotype was picked up a small number of times. V gene TRBV6-2 or TRBV6-3 combines with J gene TRBJ2-7; D may match TRBD1 or TRBD2 (5 bases each). Deletions cut 2 bases from V and 6 bases from J, with 8 bases between. Germline loops: CDR1 MNHEY, CDR2 SVGEGT. The CDR3 runs 12 residues. CDR3 nucleotides: TGTGCCAGCAGTTACGCAGGGAGCGAGCAGTACGTC. It translates to CASSYAGSEQYV.

V gene TRBV12-3 or TRBV12-4 combines with J gene TRBJ1-1; possibly TRBD1 for D (6 bases). V was shortened by 5 bases and J by 0 bases, with 10 bases between the two germline ends. The CDR3 extends over 14 amino acids. CDR3 loop: CASSTRQVNTEAFF. The CDR3 region has the DNA TGTGCCAGCAGTACCCGACAGGTGAACACTGAAGCTTTCTTT.

In its sample, this clonotype was seen a few times. The chain joins TRBV12-3 or TRBV12-4 to TRBJ1-4; D gene uncertain. This CDR3 is built from 14 residues. The V gene lost 7 bases and the J gene lost 3 bases, with 12 bases spanning the gap. CDR3: CASNTLGSNEKLFF. CDR3 DNA: TGTGCCAGCAATACCCTTGGGTCTAATGAAAAACTGTTTTTT.

V gene TRBV18 combines with J gene TRBJ2-3; 11 bases fit TRBD2. CDR1 KGHSH and CDR2 LQKENI come from the germline V gene. The trim removed 1 base at V and 5 bases at J, leaving 8 bases unmatched. This CDR3 contains 17 residues. CDR3 coding DNA: TGTGCCAGCTCACCACTGCAACTAGCGGGAGTGGGAGATACGCAGTATTTT. Translation gives CASSPLQLAGVGDTQYF.

This clonotype was counted a few times. The chain is built from TRBV5-5 and TRBJ2-6, with unresolved D. The CDR3 totals 15 residues. V was shortened by 4 bases and J by 1 base, with 9 bases between the two germline ends. CDR1 and CDR2 from the germline V gene are SGHKS and YYEKEE (reference sequence). The CDR3 protein is CASSPVMSGANVLTF. The CDR3 DNA reads as TGTGCCAGCAGCCCTGTAATGTCTGGGGCCAACGTCCTGACTTTC. The full variable domain, in which reference TRBV5-5 and TRBJ2-6 provide the parts outside the CDR3, is DAGVTQSPTHLIKTRGQQVTLRCSPISGHKSVSWYQQVLGQGPQFIFQYYEKEERGRGNFPDRFSARQFPNYSSELNVNALLLGDSALYLCASSPVMSGANVLTFGAGSRLTVL.

This chain joins TRBV19 and TRBJ2-1; 8 bases agree with TRBD2. V dropped 3 bases and J dropped 8; count of bases not matched to a gene: 12. The CDR3 has 16 residues. Germline V gives CDR1 LNHDA, CDR2 SQIVND (reference sequence). CDR3 in amino acids: CASSIPSGSGRDEQFF. The CDR3 DNA is TGTGCCAGTAGTATCCCCAGCGGGAGCGGAAGGGATGAGCAGTTCTTC.

This clonotype was observed many times. The rearrangement joins TRBV29-1 to TRBJ2-1; D is perhaps TRBD1 (5 bases). The germline V and J ends were trimmed by 6 bases and 2 bases, with 11 bases remaining between them. This CDR3 comprises 13 residues. CDR1 and CDR2 from the germline V gene are SQVTM and ANQGSEA. CDR3 in DNA: TGCAGCGTCGGCAGGGCGACCTACAATGAGCAGTTCTTC. It translates to CSVGRATYNEQFF.

In this sample, this clonotype turned up many times. This chain connects TRBV3-1 to TRBJ2-7; TRBD1 matches 8 bases. The CDR3 runs 14 residues. The J segment lost 5 bases and the V segment lost 1 base, leaving 4 bases of the junction unmatched. Per the germline V gene, CDR1 is LGHDT and CDR2 is YNNKEL (reference sequence). The CDR3 region is CASSQVQGANEQYF. CDR3 nucleotides: TGTGCCAGCAGCCAAGTTCAGGGGGCAAACGAGCAGTACTTC.

The CDR3 sequence is CASSPMDRRYEKLFF. The CDR3 DNA is TGTGCCAGCAGTCCGATGGACAGGCGTTATGAAAAACTGTTTTTT. The chain links TRBV7-9 to TRBJ1-4; 7 nucleotides agree with TRBD1. CDR3 length: 15 amino acids. After removal of 6 bases from V and 6 bases from J, the junction contained 10 bases not matched to a gene. The germline CDR1 and CDR2 sequences are SEHNR and FQNEAQ (reference sequence).

V gene TRBV14 combines with J gene TRBJ2-7, with unresolved D. Germline CDR1 reads SGHDN; CDR2 reads FVKESK. The CDR3 runs to 13 residues. The ends were cut back, 1 base at V and 3 bases at J, with 7 bases in the middle. The DNA of the CDR3 is TGTGCCAGCAGCCAAGTAAACAGCTACGAGCAGTACGTC. Residues: CASSQVNSYEQYV.

The chain has TRBV7-9 and TRBJ1-4, with 8 bases fitting TRBD1. Germline V gene sequence: CDR1 SEHNR, CDR2 FQNEAQ (reference sequence). The CDR3 length is 16 residues. V was clipped by 1 base and J by 0 bases; unmatched bases: 1. CDR3 residues: CASSLGDRSTNEKLFF. The CDR3 region has the DNA TGTGCCAGCAGCTTAGGGGACAGGTCAACTAATGAAAAACTGTTTTTT.